This T cell receptor beta chain derives from a study of blood T cell repertoires in COVID-19. Libraries were prepared by immunoSEQ multiplex PCR; TCRdb keeps only in-frame clonotypes and omits some of them. The table shows about 400,000 clones, with approximately 88% occurring only once. The germline gives CDR1 MGHRA, CDR2 YSYEKL. V gave up 4 bases and J gave up 1 base, with 16 bases separating them. The CDR3 runs 16 residues. Cohort allocation depended upon clinical history that participants reported. V is TRBV4-1 and J is TRBJ1-1; perhaps TRBD1 as D (5 bases). The specimen sequenced was PBMCs or T cells enriched from blood (not recorded which). The receptor was derived from a woman aged 40-49 years with acute COVID-19. The chain's CDR3 is CASSLPSGVPNTEAFF. The CDR3 nucleotides read TGCGCCAGCAGCCTCCCATCGGGGGTCCCGAACACTGAAGCTTTCTTT.